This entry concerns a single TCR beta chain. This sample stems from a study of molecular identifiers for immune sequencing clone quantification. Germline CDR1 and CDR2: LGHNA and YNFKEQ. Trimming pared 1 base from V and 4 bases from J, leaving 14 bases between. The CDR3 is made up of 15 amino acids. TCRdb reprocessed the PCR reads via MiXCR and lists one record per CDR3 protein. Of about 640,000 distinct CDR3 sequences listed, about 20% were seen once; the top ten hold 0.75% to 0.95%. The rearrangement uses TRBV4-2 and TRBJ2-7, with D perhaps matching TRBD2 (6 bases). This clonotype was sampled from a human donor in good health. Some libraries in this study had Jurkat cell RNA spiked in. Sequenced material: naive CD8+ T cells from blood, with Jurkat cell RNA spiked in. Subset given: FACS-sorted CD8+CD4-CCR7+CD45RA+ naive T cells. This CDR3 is CASSQVLVADYEQYF. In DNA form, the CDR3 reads TGTGCCAGCAGCCAAGTTTTGGTAGCGGATTACGAGCAGTACTTC.